These 6 T cell receptor beta chains were sequenced from one sample in a study of early T cells in non-severe SARS-CoV-2 infection (dated by TCRdb to the early 2020s). Receptor amplification or capture employed 5' RACE. TCRdb lists the instrument as NextSeq 500. TCRdb reworked the public reads: Q25 trimming with fastp, MiXCR clone assembly, productive beta chains retained. Identical CDR3 proteins give one entry, which carries the most common genes and DNA. For this sample the table gives 70,000 to 90,000 distinct CDR3 sequences, of which 10% to 15% were detected only once. Clones ranked in the top ten supply around 3.6% of the sample. Sequenced sample: whole blood. Receptor source: an adult who was a healthcare worker with PCR-confirmed SARS-CoV-2 infection or an uninfected control (not recorded which).

The chain employs TRBV7-8 and TRBJ2-2, with 10 bases lining up with TRBD1. This CDR3 has 16 residues. Germline loops: CDR1 SGHVS, CDR2 FQNEAQ. Trimming at V came to 5 bases and at J to 1 base, leaving 4 bases not matched to a gene. DNA of the CDR3: TGTGCCAGCAGCGTTGGGACAGGGGTGAACACCGGGGAGCTGTTTTTT. Protein: CASSVGTGVNTGELFF.

This clonotype was observed at least ten times. The rearrangement joins TRBV21-1 to TRBJ2-5; the table gives TRBD1 as D, unverified against the DNA. TRBV21-1 is described as a pseudogene. The CDR3 covers 17 residues. Here the CDR3 reads CASSKGGYRRRGETQYF. The CDR3 coding sequence is TGTGCCAGCAGCAAAGGCGGCTATAGACGCAGGGGGGAGACCCAGTACTTC.

This clonotype was detected a few times. The chain joins TRBV13 to TRBJ2-1; D is unclear. The CDR3 has 12 residues. The V end lost 5 bases, the J end lost 10 bases, and 12 bases lay between the germline ends. Per the germline V gene, CDR1 is PRHDT and CDR2 is FYEKMQ (reference sequence). The CDR3 loop is CASSLQRPEQFF. CDR3 sequence (DNA): TGTGCCAGCAGCCTTCAGCGACCCGAGCAGTTCTTC.

This rearrangement joins TRBV2 to TRBJ1-6; no firm D call. Germline assignment: CDR1 SNHLY and CDR2 FYNNEI. V dropped 4 bases and J dropped 0 bases, with 10 bases sitting between them. The CDR3 is 16 amino acids. For the CDR3, the DNA is TGTGCCAGCAGTGGTTACGGAAGCTCCTATAATTCACCCCTCCACTTT. It translates to CASSGYGSSYNSPLHF.

CDR3 nucleotide sequence: TGTGCCAGCAGCCCGACGGGGCGTTCCGGGACAGGGAGCTCTGGAAACACCATATATTTT. Its translation is CASSPTGRSGTGSSGNTIYF. V gene TRBV7-3 combines with J gene TRBJ1-3; 9 bases align to TRBD1. The V and J ends lost 5 bases and 0 bases, in that order; junction bases with no gene match: 17. The CDR3 has 20 amino acids. Per the germline V gene, CDR1 is SGHTA and CDR2 is FQGTGA.

J is TRBJ2-2 and V is TRBV5-5; D is undetermined. CDR3 length equals 13 residues. V was trimmed by 6 bases and J by 2 bases, leaving 8 bases between them. Germline CDR1 reads SGHKS; CDR2 reads YYEKEE (reference sequence). DNA of the CDR3: TGTGCCAGCATCAAGACCAACACCGGGGAGCTGTTTTTT. The encoded protein is CASIKTNTGELFF.